This T cell receptor (beta chain) was found in a study of blood T cell repertoires in COVID-19. Background on the study: From the United States, Italy and Spain came samples of acute and convalescent COVID-19. In each case, the material was cDNA or gDNA derived from T cells, B-cell-depleted T cells, or PBMCs.

Original data processing: Amplifying reference gene primers gave estimates of nucleated cell counts. Sequencing used immunoSEQ multiplex PCR; TCRdb keeps in-frame clones, though not all of them. V and J calls and clone size are given by that table; D and trimming were obtained from the DNA. The sample records tens of thousands of clones, over 85% being singletons. The CDR3 totals 14 residues. Germline CDR1 MNHEY, CDR2 SMNVEV (reference sequence). V gave up 6 bases and J gave up 7 bases; unmatched junction bases: 9. Sequenced material: peripheral blood. The chain links TRBV27 to TRBJ2-7; 10 bases fit TRBD2. This clonotype originated in a human donor in a cohort sampled during active COVID-19. CDR3 amino acids: CASRNSGRAGEQYF. DNA of the CDR3: TGTGCCAGCAGAAACAGCGGGAGGGCCGGGGAGCAGTACTTC.